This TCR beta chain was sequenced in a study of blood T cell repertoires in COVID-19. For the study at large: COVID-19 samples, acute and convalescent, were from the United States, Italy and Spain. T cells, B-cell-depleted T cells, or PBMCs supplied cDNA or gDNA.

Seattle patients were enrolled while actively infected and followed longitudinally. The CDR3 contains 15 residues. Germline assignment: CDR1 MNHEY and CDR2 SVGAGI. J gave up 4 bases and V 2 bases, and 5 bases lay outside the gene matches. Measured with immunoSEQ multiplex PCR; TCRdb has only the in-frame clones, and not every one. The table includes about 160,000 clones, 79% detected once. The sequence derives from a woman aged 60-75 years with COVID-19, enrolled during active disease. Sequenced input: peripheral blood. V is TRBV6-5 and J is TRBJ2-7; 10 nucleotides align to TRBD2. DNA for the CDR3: TGTGCCAGCAGTTACAGAGGGACTAGCGCTTACGAGCAGTACTTC. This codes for CASSYRGTSAYEQYF.